Below are 14 T cell receptor beta chains sequenced from a single sample in a study of blood T cell repertoires in COVID-19. Sequencing was performed with immunoSEQ multiplex PCR; in TCRdb, only in-frame clones are kept and a portion is missing. The repertoire includes 95,000 to 110,000 clones, about four fifths of them detected once, and about 5% sits in the top ten. Sequencing was carried out using peripheral blood. These receptors were collected from a man aged 60 to 69 with acute or convalescent COVID-19.

The chain recombines TRBV12-5 with TRBJ2-5, with D possibly being TRBD1 (6 bases). Trimming left V 6 bases short and J 2 bases short, with 10 bases between. The CDR3 sequence is 13 residues long. CDR1 is LGHNT, CDR2 FRNRAP, per germline. In DNA form, the CDR3 reads TGTGCTAGTGGGACGGACAGTCAAGAGACCCAGTACTTC. Residues: CASGTDSQETQYF.

The V and J genes are TRBV2 and TRBJ1-6; TRBD1 agrees at 9 bases. From germline, CDR1 is SNHLY and CDR2 FYNNEI. After removal of 4 bases from V and 8 bases from J, the junction contained 6 bases not matched to a gene. The CDR3 loop spans 15 amino acids. The CDR3 coding sequence is TGTGCCAGCAGTGTACAGGGGGCTAGGGATTCACCCCTCCACTTT. Protein: CASSVQGARDSPLHF.

This chain connects TRBV14 to TRBJ2-5; TRBD1 agrees at 10 bases. There are 19 residues in the CDR3. The ends lost 4 bases at V and 0 bases at J; junction bases unmatched: 14. Per germline, CDR1 SGHDN and CDR2 FVKESK. In nucleotides, the CDR3 is TGTGCCAGCAGCCCCAGGGACAGGGGTTTCTCGACTAACCAAGAGACCCAGTACTTC. Translation: CASSPRDRGFSTNQETQYF.

The J gene is TRBJ1-1, the V gene TRBV6-6, with no clear D. Germline assignment: CDR1 MNHNY and CDR2 SVGAGI (reference sequence). The CDR3 runs 15 residues. The ends were cut back, 2 bases at V and 4 bases at J, with 14 bases in the middle. The CDR3 DNA reads TGTGCCAGCAGTTACGAATCGGTTGAGAGCACTGAAGCTTTCTTT. This translates into CASSYESVESTEAFF.

This chain uses TRBV29-1 with TRBJ1-1; no clear D gene. V was cut by 4 bases and J by 0 bases, with 15 bases left in between. Germline assignment: CDR1 SQVTM and CDR2 ANQGSEA. The CDR3 sequence is 15 residues long. CDR3 residues: CSVVGGKGLNTEAFF. The CDR3 DNA follows: TGCAGCGTTGTGGGAGGGAAAGGGCTGAACACTGAAGCTTTCTTT.

In its sample, this clone is medium-sized. Other DNA sequences in this specimen translate into the identical CDR3. The chain links TRBV7-6 to TRBJ2-5; D might be TRBD2 (5 bases). CDR1 is SGHVS and CDR2 is FNYEAQ in the germline V gene. V shed 5 bases and J shed 5 bases, with 6 bases lying between them. The CDR3 consists of 11 residues. Here the CDR3 DNA reads TGTGCCAGCAGCCCGGGGGAGACCCAGTACTTC. This translates into CASSPGETQYF.

The chain carries TRBV28 and TRBJ2-3, with 7 bases matching TRBD2. With V trimmed by 5 bases and J by 2 bases, 4 bases remained unmatched. Germline V gives CDR1 MDHEN, CDR2 SYDVKM. CDR3 length: 14 residues. The CDR3 loop reads CASSRSGVTDTQYF. CDR3 bases: TGTGCCAGCAGTCGCAGCGGGGTCACAGATACGCAGTATTTT.

The rearrangement joins TRBV19 to TRBJ2-3, with D perhaps matching TRBD1 (6 bases). Germline V gene data show CDR1 as LNHDA and CDR2 as SQIVND (reference sequence). The CDR3 spans 14 residues. V was shortened by 2 bases and J by 8 bases, with 14 bases between the two germline ends. The CDR3 is CASSINRVSSTQYF. CDR3 DNA: TGTGCCAGTAGTATAAACAGGGTCTCAAGTACGCAGTATTTT.

The J gene is TRBJ2-1, the V gene TRBV5-4, with a weak D call TRBD1 (5 bases). Trimming pared 2 bases from V and 4 bases from J, leaving 10 bases between. CDR1 and CDR2 (germline): SGHNT, YYREEE (reference sequence). The length of the CDR3 is 14 residues. CDR3 protein: CASSLGAAYNEQFF. The CDR3, as DNA: TGTGCCAGCAGCTTAGGGGCTGCATACAATGAGCAGTTCTTC.

This chain connects TRBV2 to TRBJ1-5; D is possibly TRBD1 (6 bases). Germline lookup yields CDR1 SNHLY and CDR2 FYNNEI. Trimming took 0 bases from V and 9 from J, leaving 12 bases between them. The CDR3 extends over 14 amino acids. This CDR3 is CASSEAGAFRPQHF. CDR3 sequence (DNA): TGTGCCAGCAGTGAAGCGGGGGCCTTTAGGCCCCAGCATTTT.

CDR3: CASSPDRGYEQYF. In DNA form, the CDR3 reads TGTGCCAGCAGCCCCGACAGGGGGTACGAGCAGTACTTC. The chain recombines TRBV5-5 with TRBJ2-7; 9 positions agree with TRBD1. The CDR3 length is 13 residues. The germline V gene has CDR1 SGHKS and CDR2 YYEKEE (reference sequence). J was trimmed by 4 bases and V by 4 bases; bases with no gene match: 3.

V usage is TRBV29-1 and J usage is TRBJ2-7; TRBD1 matches 8 bases. Germline CDR1 SQVTM, CDR2 ANQGSEA. This CDR3 comprises 15 residues. The junction had 16 bases not matched to a gene; V was cut back by 7 bases and J by 5 bases. CDR3 loop: CSAVIGTGLGNEQYF. CDR3 DNA sequence: TGCAGCGCCGTTATCGGGACAGGTCTTGGCAACGAGCAGTACTTC.

The chain is built from TRBV6-1 and TRBJ1-2; D possibly corresponds to TRBD1 (5 bases). In germline, CDR1 is MNHNS, CDR2 SASEGT. CDR3 length: 14 amino acids. The germline V and J ends were trimmed by 2 bases and 4 bases, with 11 bases remaining between them. The CDR3 DNA sequence: TGTGCCAGCAGTGAACGGGGGGATCTCTATGGCTACACCTTC. Its protein is CASSERGDLYGYTF.

This rearrangement joins TRBV28 to TRBJ2-7; 7 positions agree with TRBD1. This CDR3 spans 14 amino acids. V trimming: 3 bases; J trimming: 2 bases; junction bases outside the gene matches: 4. Germline V CDR1 and CDR2: MDHEN, SYDVKM. The CDR3 loop reads CASSFGTAPYEQYF. DNA for the CDR3: TGTGCCAGCAGTTTTGGGACAGCTCCCTACGAGCAGTACTTC.